These 27 T cell receptor beta chains came from one sample sequenced in a study of T cells after posttransplantation cyclophosphamide. Sampled 1 year posttransplant, controls received myeloablative marrow transplants, methotrexate and a calcineurin inhibitor. Assay: immunoSEQ multiplex PCR; the TCRdb copy retains only in-frame clones and omits some. The sample shows about 9,800 clones, 89% of them seen only once. The sample here was PBMCs, taken approximately 430 days after allogeneic stem cell transplant with calcineurin inhibitor and methotrexate. These receptors were collected from a male patient aged 50 to 59 who received an allogeneic stem cell transplant from an unrelated donor, was CMV-positive, and had chronic GVHD only. Some T cells may arise from the graft donor.

This chain uses TRBV27 with TRBJ1-3; 9 positions agree with TRBD1. Germline lookup yields CDR1 MNHEY and CDR2 SMNVEV (reference sequence). Trimming at V came to 5 bases and at J to 0 bases, leaving 5 bases not matched to a gene. This CDR3 is built from 16 residues. The CDR3 coding sequence is TGTGCCAGCAGTGTACAGGGGGCGACCTCTGGAAACACCATATATTTT. Amino acids: CASSVQGATSGNTIYF.

The V and J genes are TRBV6-5 and TRBJ1-2, with D possibly being TRBD1 (5 bases). This CDR3 has 12 residues. V gave up 8 bases and J gave up 3 bases, with 10 bases separating them. Germline-derived CDR1 and CDR2 are MNHEY and SVGAGI. The DNA of the CDR3 is TGTGCCAGCCAGGGCAGACACTATGGCTACACCTTC. Translating gives CASQGRHYGYTF.

This clone was picked up one time. The gene calls are TRBV7-9 and TRBJ2-2; D unresolved. This CDR3 has 14 residues. Trimming pared 7 bases from V and 0 bases from J, leaving 9 bases between. In germline, CDR1 is SEHNR, CDR2 FQNEAQ (reference sequence). The DNA for the CDR3 is TGTGCCAGCAAAAGAGATTCGAACACCGGGGAGCTGTTTTTT. This codes for CASKRDSNTGELFF.

The rearrangement uses TRBV7-3 and TRBJ2-1; 8 bases agree with TRBD2. Germline assignment: CDR1 SGHTA and CDR2 FQGTGA. CDR3 length: 17 amino acids. The junction had 11 bases not matched to a gene; V was cut back by 3 bases and J by 4 bases. CDR3 in DNA: TGTGCCAGCAGCTTCGGGGGGGCTAGCGTCCTATACAATGAGCAGTTCTTC. Amino acid sequence: CASSFGGASVLYNEQFF.

This chain connects TRBV19 to TRBJ2-1; tentatively, D is TRBD2 (5 bases). Germline V gene lookup returns CDR1 LNHDA and CDR2 SQIVND (reference sequence). The CDR3 has 14 amino acids. Deletions cut 10 bases from V and 0 bases from J, with 13 bases between. CDR3 nucleotide sequence: TGTGCCACCGCCGCGGGTTACTCCTACAATGAGCAGTTCTTC. This gives the protein CATAAGYSYNEQFF.

This sequence joins TRBV10-2 and TRBJ2-7; 11 bases are shared with TRBD2. Germline V lookup: CDR1 WSHSY, CDR2 SAAADI. The junction had 1 base not matched to a gene; V was cut back by 2 bases and J by 4 bases. The CDR3 covers 14 residues. CDR3 sequence (DNA): TGCGCCAGCAGTGAGATAGCGGGGGGGTACGAGCAGTACTTC. Its translation is CASSEIAGGYEQYF.

The chain joins TRBV9 to TRBJ2-3; TRBD2 matches 12 bases. This CDR3 is built from 17 residues. The V and J ends lost 0 bases and 8 bases, in that order; junction bases with no gene match: 10. Germline CDR1 is SGDLS and CDR2 is YYNGEE. In DNA form, the CDR3 reads TGTGCCAGCAGCGTAGCGTCTAGCGGGAGGGCCAGGCCTACGCAGTATTTT. It encodes CASSVASSGRARPTQYF.

This chain connects TRBV9 to TRBJ2-5, with D possibly matching TRBD2 (7 bases). CDR1 is SGDLS, CDR2 YYNGEE, per germline. The CDR3 totals 14 residues. V was clipped by 4 bases and J by 2 bases, with 12 bases between them. The CDR3: CASSKGGNQETQYF. CDR3 nucleotides: TGTGCCAGCAGCAAGGGGGGGAATCAAGAGACCCAGTACTTC.

The chain links TRBV4-1 to TRBJ2-1; 12 bases agree with TRBD2. The trim removed 3 bases at V and 16 bases at J, leaving 7 bases unmatched. The CDR3 has 13 residues. From germline, CDR1 is MGHRA and CDR2 YSYEKL. The CDR3 DNA sequence: TGCGCCAGCAGCCAGCTAGCGGGGGGGCCGGGATTCTTC. The encoded protein is CASSQLAGGPGFF.

This chain connects TRBV9 to TRBJ2-5; D ambiguous. The J call may be mistaken, given a closer DNA end match to TRBJ2-7. This CDR3 is 13 amino acids long. CDR1 SGDLS and CDR2 YYNGEE come from the germline V gene. The CDR3: CASSRTGSYEQYF. CDR3 coding DNA: TGTGCCAGCAGTCGTACTGGTTCCTACGAGCAGTACTTC.

The V and J genes are TRBV4-3 and TRBJ2-2, with D possibly TRBD2 on 5 matching bases. CDR1 is LGHNA and CDR2 is YSLEER in the germline V gene. Between the trimmed V and J ends, which lost 1 base and 6 bases, there was a span of 9 bases. The CDR3 sequence is 14 residues long. CDR3 sequence (DNA): TGCGCCAGCAGCCAAGTTGGAGGAGCCGGGGAGCTGTTTTTT. Its protein product is CASSQVGGAGELFF.

This chain links TRBV19 with TRBJ1-3; a weak D match, TRBD1 (6 bases). This CDR3 spans 14 amino acids. V lost 6 bases to trimming and J lost 2 bases, with 11 bases between them. Germline CDR1 is LNHDA and CDR2 is SQIVND (reference sequence). This chain's CDR3 is CASSFTGTGNTIYF. The DNA of the CDR3 is TGTGCCAGTAGCTTTACAGGGACTGGAAACACCATATATTTT.

The rearrangement uses TRBV5-1 and TRBJ2-1; 8 bases fit TRBD2. After removal of 0 bases from V and 4 bases from J, the junction contained 6 bases not matched to a gene. Looked up from germline, CDR1 is SGHRS and CDR2 is YFSETQ. This CDR3 is built from 16 residues. The CDR3 nucleotides read TGCGCCAGCAGCTTGGAGGGCGGGGGGCCTTACAATGAGCAGTTCTTC. Translating gives CASSLEGGGPYNEQFF.

The chain has TRBV6-5 and TRBJ2-2, with D perhaps TRBD1 (5 bases). The CDR3 extends over 15 amino acids. V lost 6 bases, J lost 0 bases, and 11 bases lay in between. CDR1 and CDR2 from the germline V gene are MNHEY and SVGAGI. CDR3 DNA: TGTGCCAGCAGGACGACAGCCGCGAACACCGGGGAGCTGTTTTTT. It yields the protein CASRTTAANTGELFF.

The CDR3 sequence is CASSWSSYEQYF. CDR3 DNA sequence: TGTGCCAGCAGCTGGAGCTCCTACGAGCAGTACTTC. The chain carries TRBV7-9 and TRBJ2-7; D is unclear. V lost 4 bases to trimming and J lost 0 bases, with 4 bases between them. This CDR3 spans 12 amino acids. CDR1 is SEHNR, CDR2 FQNEAQ, per germline (reference sequence).

The chain links TRBV7-2 to TRBJ1-5; the D is unclear. V lost 1 base to trimming and J lost 3 bases, with 10 bases between them. Germline lookup yields CDR1 SGHTA and CDR2 FQGNSA. The CDR3 loop spans 15 amino acids. CDR3 residues: CASSLVSQANQPQHF. Written as DNA, the CDR3 is TGTGCCAGCAGCTTAGTTTCGCAGGCCAATCAGCCCCAGCATTTT.

V gene TRBV19 combines with J gene TRBJ1-2; 9 nucleotides agree with TRBD1. The V gene end was trimmed by 3 bases and the J gene end by 6 bases; junction bases not matched to a gene: 5. This CDR3 region has 14 residues. Germline lookup yields CDR1 LNHDA and CDR2 SQIVND (reference sequence). The CDR3 spells CASSIGQGPNGYTF. The CDR3 nucleotides read TGTGCCAGTAGTATCGGACAGGGGCCTAATGGCTACACCTTC.

The chain has TRBV7-3 and TRBJ2-1; TRBD1 matches 9 bases. The CDR3 length is 14 residues. Germline V gives CDR1 SGHTA, CDR2 FQGTGA. Trimming took 5 bases from V and 8 from J; bases not matched to a gene: 7. The CDR3 DNA is TGTGCCAGCAGCCCCGCGGGACAGGGTTATGAGCAGTTCTTC. It codes for CASSPAGQGYEQFF.

This chain uses TRBV5-6 with TRBJ2-3, with D possibly matching TRBD2 (7 bases). V was trimmed by 4 bases and J by 2 bases, leaving 20 bases between them. The length of the CDR3 is 17 residues. Germline CDR1 and CDR2: SGHDT and YYEEEE. CDR3 coding DNA: TGTGCCAGCAGCCGAGGGGGGGGCCTAACCTTCACAGATACGCAGTATTTT. Translation: CASSRGGGLTFTDTQYF.

This rearrangement joins TRBV2 to TRBJ1-5; D is perhaps TRBD1 (5 bases). CDR1 and CDR2 from the germline V gene are SNHLY and FYNNEI. The CDR3 contains 12 residues. The ends were cut back, 1 base at V and 7 bases at J, with 5 bases in the middle. CDR3 sequence reads: CASSEGGQPQHF. DNA for the CDR3: TGTGCCAGCAGTGAAGGGGGCCAGCCCCAGCATTTT.

V gene TRBV11-2 combines with J gene TRBJ1-2; 8 bases line up with TRBD1. The CDR3 is made up of 17 amino acids. With 3 bases clipped from V and 13 bases from J, the junction kept 22 bases outside the gene matches. Germline V CDR1 and CDR2: SGHAT, FQNNGV. CDR3: CASSFPRSDRVEFAATF. CDR3 nucleotides: TGTGCCAGCAGCTTCCCACGATCGGACAGGGTAGAATTTGCAGCCACCTTC.

The V call is TRBV6-5, the J call TRBJ1-2, with no clear D. CDR3 length: 16 amino acids. From germline, CDR1 is MNHEY and CDR2 SVGAGI. V lost 0 bases and J lost 2, with 13 bases in between. The CDR3 reads CASSYSTPRGNYGYTF. The DNA for the CDR3 is TGTGCCAGCAGTTACTCGACGCCCCGAGGGAACTATGGCTACACCTTC.

This chain joins TRBV19 and TRBJ2-5, with TRBD1 matching over 10 bases. The CDR3 has 13 residues. Per the germline V gene, CDR1 is LNHDA and CDR2 is SQIVND (reference sequence). V shed 7 bases, J shed 3 bases, and the junction held 2 bases outside the gene matches. The CDR3 is CASTGQGEETQYF. In DNA form, the CDR3 reads TGTGCCAGTACAGGACAGGGGGAAGAGACCCAGTACTTC. Drawing the rest from reference TRBV19 and TRBJ2-5, the complete variable domain is DGGITQSPKYLFRKEGQNVTLSCEQNLNHDAMYWYRQDPGQGLRLIYYSQIVNDFQKGDIAEGYSVSREKKESFPLTVTSAQKNPTAFYLCASTGQGEETQYFGPGTRLLVL.

The DNA of the CDR3 is TGCAGCGTTGAAGGACTCGAGGGACAGGGGGCAGTTACGCAGTATTTT. Translated: CSVEGLEGQGAVTQYF. The rearrangement joins TRBV29-1 to TRBJ2-3; TRBD1 matches at 12 bases. Germline V lookup: CDR1 SQVTM, CDR2 ANQGSEA. The CDR3 length is 16 residues. Trimming took 1 base from V and 8 from J; bases not matched to a gene: 10.

The V and J genes are TRBV29-1 and TRBJ2-5, with 8 bases identical to TRBD2. The CDR3 has 15 residues. CDR1 and CDR2 (germline): SQVTM, ANQGSEA. The trim removed 2 bases at V and 4 bases at J, leaving 9 bases unmatched. The CDR3: CSVELGRGGVETQYF. CDR3 in DNA: TGCAGCGTTGAATTGGGACGGGGGGGCGTAGAGACCCAGTACTTC. Supplemented by reference TRBV29-1 and TRBJ2-5, the full variable domain reads SAVISQKPSRDICQRGTSLTIQCQVDSQVTMMFWYRQQPGQSLTLIATANQGSEATYESGFVIDKFPISRPNLTFSTLTVSNMSPEDSSIYLCSVELGRGGVETQYFGPGTRLLVL.

The rearrangement links TRBV7-2 to TRBJ2-1; D not certain. The V gene's germline CDR1 is SGHTA and CDR2 FQGNSA. The V end was cut by 3 bases, the J end by 7 bases, with 7 bases between. The CDR3 is 12 residues long. In nucleotides, the CDR3 is TGTGCCAGCAGCTTCCCCGGGAATGAGCAGTTCTTC. It translates to CASSFPGNEQFF.

The CDR3, as DNA: TGTGCCAGCAGTGGACAGCATATCAACTATGGCTACACCTTC. Translated: CASSGQHINYGYTF. The rearrangement links TRBV2 to TRBJ1-2; D is possibly TRBD1 (5 bases). V was cut by 4 bases and J by 2 bases, with 11 bases left in between. The germline gives CDR1 SNHLY, CDR2 FYNNEI. The CDR3 is 14 amino acids.